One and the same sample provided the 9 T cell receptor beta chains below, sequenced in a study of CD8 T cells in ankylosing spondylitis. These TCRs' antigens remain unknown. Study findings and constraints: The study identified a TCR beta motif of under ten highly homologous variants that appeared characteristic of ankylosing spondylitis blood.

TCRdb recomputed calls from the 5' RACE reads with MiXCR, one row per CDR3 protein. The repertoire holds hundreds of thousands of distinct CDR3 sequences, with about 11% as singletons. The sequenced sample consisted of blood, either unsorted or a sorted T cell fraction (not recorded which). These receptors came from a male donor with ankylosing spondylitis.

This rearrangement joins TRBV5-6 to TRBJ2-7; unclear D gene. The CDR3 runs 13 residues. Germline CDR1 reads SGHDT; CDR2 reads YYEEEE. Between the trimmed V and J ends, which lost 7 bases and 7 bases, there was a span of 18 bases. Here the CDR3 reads CASCNYAGLEQYF. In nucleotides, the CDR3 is TGTGCCAGCTGCAACTATGCCGGTTTAGAGCAGTACTTC.

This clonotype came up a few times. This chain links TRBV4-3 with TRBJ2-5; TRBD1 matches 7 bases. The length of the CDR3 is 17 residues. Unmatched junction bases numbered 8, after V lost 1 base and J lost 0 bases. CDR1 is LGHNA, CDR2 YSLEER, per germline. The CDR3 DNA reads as TGCGCCAGCAGCCAAGGCTACAGGGGCCAGTACCAAGAGACCCAGTACTTC. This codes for CASSQGYRGQYQETQYF.

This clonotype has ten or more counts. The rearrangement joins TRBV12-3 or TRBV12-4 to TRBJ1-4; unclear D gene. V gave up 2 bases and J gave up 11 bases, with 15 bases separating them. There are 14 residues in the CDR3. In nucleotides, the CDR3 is TGTGCCAGCAGTTTAACGGGCAGAGTAGGGAAACTGTTTTTT. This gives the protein CASSLTGRVGKLFF.

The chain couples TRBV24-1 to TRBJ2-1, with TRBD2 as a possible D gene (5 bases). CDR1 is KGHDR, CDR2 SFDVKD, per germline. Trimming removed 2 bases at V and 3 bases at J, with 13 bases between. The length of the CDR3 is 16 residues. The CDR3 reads CATSDYWGEGYNEQFF. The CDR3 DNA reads TGTGCCACCAGTGATTACTGGGGAGAGGGCTACAATGAGCAGTTCTTC.

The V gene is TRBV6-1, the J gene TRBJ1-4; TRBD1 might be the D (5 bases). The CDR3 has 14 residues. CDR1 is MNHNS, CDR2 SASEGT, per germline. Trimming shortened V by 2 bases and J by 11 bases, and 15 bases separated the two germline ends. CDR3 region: CASSERQGVGKLFF. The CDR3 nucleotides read TGTGCCAGCAGTGAACGCCAGGGAGTAGGGAAACTGTTTTTT.

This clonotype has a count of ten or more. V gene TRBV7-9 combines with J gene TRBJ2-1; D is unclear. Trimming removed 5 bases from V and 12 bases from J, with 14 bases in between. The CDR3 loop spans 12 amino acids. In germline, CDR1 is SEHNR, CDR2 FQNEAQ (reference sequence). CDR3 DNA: TGTGCCAGCAGCCTCGACCCCCTCCGGCAGTTCTTC. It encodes CASSLDPLRQFF.

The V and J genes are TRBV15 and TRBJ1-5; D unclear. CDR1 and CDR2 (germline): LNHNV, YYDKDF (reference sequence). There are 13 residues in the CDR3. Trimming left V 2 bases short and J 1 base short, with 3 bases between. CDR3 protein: CATSRNSNQPQHF. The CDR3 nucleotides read TGTGCCACCAGCAGAAACAGCAATCAGCCCCAGCATTTT.

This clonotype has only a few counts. Here the CDR3 reads CASSYDSGEGPLHF. The DNA of the CDR3 is TGTGCCAGCAGTTACGACAGTGGTGAGGGACCCCTCCACTTT. The genes are TRBV5-5 and TRBJ1-6; D perhaps matches TRBD1 (5 bases). Trimming took off 5 bases at V and 12 bases at J, with 18 bases between the two ends. The CDR3 runs 14 residues. The germline V gene has CDR1 SGHKS and CDR2 YYEKEE (reference sequence).

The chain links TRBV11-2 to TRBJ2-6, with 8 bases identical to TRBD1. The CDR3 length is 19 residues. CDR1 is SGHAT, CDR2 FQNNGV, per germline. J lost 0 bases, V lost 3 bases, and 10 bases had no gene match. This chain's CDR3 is CASSFKDRVISSGANVLTF. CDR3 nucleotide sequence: TGTGCCAGCAGCTTCAAGGACAGGGTTATTAGCTCTGGGGCCAACGTCCTGACTTTC.